A selection of T cell receptor beta chains follows, all from one sample in a study of OX40 agonist ivuxolimab in advanced cancers. The data were produced by immunoSEQ multiplex PCR, yet TCRdb's version contains in-frame clones alone and is incomplete. Of more than 60,000 clones listed, roughly 84% were seen once; the top ten hold about 4.8%. This specimen consisted of CD4+ or CD8+ T cells sorted from blood, obtained in a trial of the OX40 agonist ivuxolimab. Source of these receptors: an adult with an advanced solid tumor such as melanoma, head and neck, liver or kidney cancer. CDR3s include the opening cysteine and the closing phenylalanine or tryptophan. A D gene is named only where the DNA matches it firmly. Not all rows give a size; the values are once, few, many and, for expanded clones, a class.

TGTGCCAGTAAGGGGGGGGCCTTCTACAATGAGCAGTTCTTC,CASKGGAFYNEQFF,TRBJ2-1,NA,TRBV19,NA
TGTGCCAGTCGACAGGGTGACTATGGCTACACCTTC,CASRQGDYGYTF,TRBJ1-2,NA,TRBV19,TRBD1
TGCGCCAGCCATAGCGGGGGGTCGGACACCGGGGAGCTGTTTTTT,CASHSGGSDTGELFF,TRBJ2-2,NA,TRBV5-1,TRBD2
TGTGCCAGCAGCTTAGAAGGGGATGGCTACACCTTC,CASSLEGDGYTF,TRBJ1-2,NA,TRBV7-6,NA
TGTGCCAGCGATCTCCTCCGGGGGGAAGGCGAGCAGTACTTC,CASDLLRGEGEQYF,TRBJ2-7,NA,TRBV6-1,TRBD2
TGTGCCAGTAGTATGGAGGCCTACAATGAGCAGTTCTTC,CASSMEAYNEQFF,TRBJ2-1,NA,TRBV19,NA
TGTGCCAGCAGCTCAGGGGTAGGGGGTTTAGAGACCCAGTACTTC,CASSSGVGGLETQYF,TRBJ2-5,NA,TRBV5-4,NA
TGTGCCAGCAGGGCCACAGGTGGTGCCACTGAAGCTTTCTTT,CASRATGGATEAFF,TRBJ1-1,NA,TRBV28,NA
TGTGCCATCATGGCGGGGGCTGGGGGCCGGGACACCGGGGAGCTGTTTTTT,CAIMAGAGGRDTGELFF,TRBJ2-2,NA,TRBV10-3,NA
TGTGCCAGCAGTTTGACTTACCAACCCACAGATACGCAGTATTTT,CASSLTYQPTDTQYF,TRBJ2-3,NA,TRBV6-5,NA
TGTGCCACCAAAATAAACAGGGGGCCGGATCAGCCCCAGCATTTT,CATKINRGPDQPQHF,TRBJ1-5,NA,TRBV15,TRBD1
TGCGCCAGCAGCCCCCGGCCTCAGACAGGCCCCTCTGGGGCCAACGTCCTGACTTTC,CASSPRPQTGPSGANVLTF,TRBJ2-6,NA,TRBV5-1,NA
TGTGCCAGCAGCTTGGGGGGACTAGCGGGGACCCACAATGAGCAGTTCTTC,CASSLGGLAGTHNEQFF,TRBJ2-1,NA,TRBV5-4,TRBD2
TGCAGTGCTAGGGTGGGGAATACGCAGTATTTT,CSARVGNTQYF,TRBJ2-3,few,TRBV20-1,NA
TGTGCCAGCAGCTTAGTAGGGACAGGGTCTTGGCAGCCCCAGCATTTT,CASSLVGTGSWQPQHF,TRBJ1-5,NA,TRBV7-8,TRBD1
TGTGCCAGCAGCGGTGTTCGGGGTTATAGCACAGATACGCAGTATTTT,CASSGVRGYSTDTQYF,TRBJ2-3,NA,TRBV14,NA
TGTGCCAGCATGAGAGACAGGGCTGCCACTGAAGCTTTCTTT,CASMRDRAATEAFF,TRBJ1-1,NA,TRBV5-4,TRBD1
TGTGCCAGCAGACAGAACTCGAATGAAAAACTGTTTTTT,CASRQNSNEKLFF,TRBJ1-4,NA,TRBV2,NA